The TCR beta chain described here comes from a study of prognosis after radiotherapy for stage I lung cancer. This clonotype was detected many times. Looked up from germline, CDR1 is SNHLY and CDR2 is FYNNEI. The CDR3 extends over 13 amino acids. Trimming removed 3 bases from V and 4 bases from J; junction bases left unmatched: 2. On CT and PET/CT, all patients were node-negative, and none had prior chemotherapy, radiotherapy or other malignancies. Sample collection consisted of approximately 6.5 milliliters of peripheral blood drawn at each of two time points. Genomic DNA provided the template from which TCR beta CDR3 was amplified by two-round multiplex PCR. Specific primers for each TRBV and TRBJ gene were what first-round PCR used. TCRdb re-called the multiplex PCR reads with MiXCR, one entry per CDR3 protein. This sample yields about 17,000 distinct CDR3 sequences, of which approximately 17% are seen a single time; around two fifths belongs to the top ten.

The chain employs TRBV2 and TRBJ1-1; the match to TRBD1 covers 7 bases. Sequencing was performed on PBMCs, taken before or after stereotactic body radiation therapy (not recorded which). The receptor comes from a donor over 45 with non-small cell lung cancer. The CDR3 protein is CASSEQGGTEAFF. CDR3 DNA: TGTGCCAGCAGTGAGCAGGGGGGCACTGAAGCTTTCTTT.